Below, 29 T cell receptor beta chains from the same sample are listed, as sequenced in a study of cytomegalovirus exposure and HLA in healthy donors. Primers: 60 Vbeta forward and 13 Jbeta reverse. This table comes from immunoSEQ multiplex PCR, and its TCRdb copy is limited to in-frame clones, with some not included. The table shows 150,000 to 200,000 clones, with 82% occurring only once. Sequences were obtained from PBMCs. These receptors were obtained from a boy aged 2-9 years in good health and CMV-seronegative.

The rearrangement uses TRBV7-2 and TRBJ2-1; a weak D match, TRBD2 (6 bases). Germline lookup yields CDR1 SGHTA and CDR2 FQGNSA. V lost 5 bases and J 15 bases, leaving 23 bases between the germline ends. The CDR3 spans 14 residues. In DNA, the CDR3 is TGTGCCAGCAGCCGCCCCTCGACTAGTCAAGGTCGGTTCTTC. Amino acids: CASSRPSTSQGRFF.

This rearrangement joins TRBV4-2 to TRBJ2-7; 9 bases match TRBD1. With V trimmed by 4 bases and J by 0 bases, 7 bases remained unmatched. The CDR3 is 16 residues long. Germline V gene lookup returns CDR1 LGHNA and CDR2 YNFKEQ. The CDR3 nucleotides read TGTGCCAGCAGCCGCCACAGGGGGCTGGGCTCCTACGAGCAGTACTTC. Amino acids: CASSRHRGLGSYEQYF.

This clone was picked up one time. This chain joins TRBV2 and TRBJ2-7, with D possibly matching TRBD2 (7 bases). CDR3 size: 16 residues. V dropped 6 bases and J dropped 4 bases, with 22 bases sitting between them. Germline-derived CDR1 and CDR2 are SNHLY and FYNNEI. This chain's CDR3 is CASSYPGGPGGYEQYF. CDR3 bases: TGTGCCAGCAGCTACCCCGGGGGGCCCGGGGGATACGAGCAGTACTTC.

Remarks on this clone: Other DNA sequences in the sample encode the same CDR3. This chain connects TRBV29-1 to TRBJ1-1; D is ambiguous. This CDR3 is 13 amino acids long. V lost 4 bases, J lost 0 bases, and 9 bases lay in between. Germline V gene sequence: CDR1 SQVTM, CDR2 ANQGSEA. As DNA, the CDR3 is TGCAGCGTTGCCGGACTTATGAACACTGAAGCTTTCTTT. It yields the protein CSVAGLMNTEAFF.

CDR3: CASSAQRWGGNTIYF. The CDR3 DNA follows: TGTGCCAGCTCAGCACAGCGGTGGGGTGGAAACACCATATATTTT. The J gene is TRBJ1-3, the V gene TRBV18; D is undetermined. CDR3 length: 15 amino acids. The ends were cut back, 5 bases at V and 3 bases at J, with 14 bases in the middle. CDR1 is KGHSH, CDR2 LQKENI, per germline.

The chain is built from TRBV2 and TRBJ2-1; D possibly corresponds to TRBD2 (5 bases). This CDR3 has 14 amino acids. Germline V lookup: CDR1 SNHLY, CDR2 FYNNEI. The V gene lost 9 bases and the J gene lost 4 bases, with 16 bases spanning the gap. CDR3 nucleotides: TGTGCCAGTACCCGACACGGAGGTTACAATGAGCAGTTCTTC. Translating it yields CASTRHGGYNEQFF.

J is TRBJ2-7 and V is TRBV6-4; 7 positions match TRBD1. Trimming at V came to 6 bases and at J to 0 bases, leaving 5 bases not matched to a gene. Germline values: CDR1 MRHNA, CDR2 SNTAGT. This CDR3 region has 14 residues. The chain's CDR3 is CASSRDSSSYEQYF. The CDR3 nucleotides read TGTGCCAGCAGCCGGGACAGCAGCTCCTACGAGCAGTACTTC.

V and J are TRBV7-9 and TRBJ2-5; D unclear. Trimming took off 3 bases at V and 9 bases at J, with 20 bases between the two ends. The CDR3 consists of 15 residues. Germline CDR1 reads SEHNR; CDR2 reads FQNEAQ (reference sequence). CDR3 nucleotide sequence: TGTGCCAGCAGCTTTGAACGTGACATACACCTCCCCCAGTACTTC. Its protein is CASSFERDIHLPQYF.

In its sample, this clone was seen once. This chain connects TRBV7-2 to TRBJ2-5; TRBD2 agrees at 10 bases. The V gene end was trimmed by 4 bases and the J gene end by 5 bases; junction bases not matched to a gene: 4. The germline V gene has CDR1 SGHTA and CDR2 FQGNSA. The CDR3 totals 14 residues. CDR3 sequence reads: CASSSSGGYETQYF. DNA for the CDR3: TGTGCCAGCAGCTCTAGCGGGGGTTACGAGACCCAGTACTTC. The full variable domain, completed using reference TRBV7-2 and TRBJ2-5, is GAGVSQSPSNKVTEKGKDVELRCDPISGHTALYWYRQSLGQGLEFLIYFQGNSAPDKSGLPSDRFSAERTGGSVSTLTIQRTQQEDSAVYLCASSSSGGYETQYFGPGTRLLVL.

The chain uses TRBV7-9 and TRBJ1-4; TRBD1 agrees at 9 bases. The V and J ends lost 5 bases and 0 bases, in that order; junction bases with no gene match: 7. The CDR3 sequence is 17 residues long. CDR1 SEHNR and CDR2 FQNEAQ come from the germline V gene (reference sequence). Written as DNA, the CDR3 is TGTGCCAGCAGCCCAAACCGGGACAGGGCAACTAATGAAAAACTGTTTTTT. Residues: CASSPNRDRATNEKLFF.

This rearrangement joins TRBV7-9 to TRBJ2-5; 8 bases agree with TRBD2. Losses at the gene ends were 2 bases for V and 1 base for J; bases not matched to a gene: 6. Germline CDR1 reads SEHNR; CDR2 reads FQNEAQ (reference sequence). The CDR3 runs 16 residues. The CDR3 DNA is TGTGCCAGCAGCTTATCTGACGGGGGGGCCCAAGAGACCCAGTACTTC. It codes for CASSLSDGGAQETQYF.

The chain is built from TRBV6-1 and TRBJ2-5; 13 bases match TRBD2. The germline CDR1 and CDR2 sequences are MNHNS and SASEGT. This CDR3 is 15 amino acids long. V was pared by 8 bases and J by 2 bases, with 5 bases of the junction left unmatched. The CDR3 nucleotides read TGTGCCAGCTCGGGACTAGCGGGGAGACAAGAGACCCAGTACTTC. This encodes CASSGLAGRQETQYF.

The table lists this clone with a few counts. The chain is built from TRBV5-1 and TRBJ1-1; no reliable D call. Looked up from germline, CDR1 is SGHRS and CDR2 is YFSETQ. V was cut by 7 bases and J by 1 base, with 8 bases left in between. The CDR3 covers 12 residues. Written as DNA, the CDR3 is TGCGCCAGCTTTACCGGGAACACTGAAGCTTTCTTT. This gives the protein CASFTGNTEAFF.

V and J are TRBV21-1 and TRBJ2-7; the D call TRBD2 from the table was never checked on the DNA. TRBV21-1 is a documented pseudogene. CDR3 length: 14 residues. CDR3 DNA sequence: TGTGCCAGCTCCCCCGAGGGGAGGGACTACGAGCAGTACTTC. Translation gives CASSPEGRDYEQYF.

The chain carries TRBV4-3 and TRBJ1-1; TRBD1 matches at 7 bases. The length of the CDR3 is 15 residues. Per the germline V gene, CDR1 is LGHNA and CDR2 is YSLEER. V trimming: 0 bases; J trimming: 4 bases; junction bases outside the gene matches: 5. CDR3 DNA: TGCGCCAGCAGCCAAGACAGGGGGGATGGCACTGAAGCTTTCTTT. It is translated as CASSQDRGDGTEAFF.

The rearrangement links TRBV6-1 to TRBJ2-7; 10 nucleotides match TRBD1. This CDR3 has 15 residues. V lost 4 bases and J lost 3; bases outside the gene matches: 6. CDR1 and CDR2 (germline): MNHNS, SASEGT. CDR3 residues: CASSAGTGAGYEQYF. The CDR3 bases are TGTGCCAGCAGTGCCGGGACAGGGGCAGGCTACGAGCAGTACTTC.

This clone was counted only a few times. The CDR3 DNA is TGCGCCAGCAGCTTGGAGATATTGAGCTCCTATAATTCACCCCTCCACTTT. Encoded protein: CASSLEILSSYNSPLHF. The J gene is TRBJ1-6, the V gene TRBV5-1; no clear D gene. The CDR3 is 17 residues long. The germline V and J ends were trimmed by 0 bases and 0 bases, with 10 bases remaining between them. The germline gives CDR1 SGHRS, CDR2 YFSETQ. Filled out from reference TRBV5-1 and TRBJ1-6, the complete variable domain reads KAGVTQTPRYLIKTRGQQVTLSCSPISGHRSVSWYQQTPGQGLQFLFEYFSETQRNKGNFPGRFSGRQFSNSRSEMNVSTLELGDSALYLCASSLEILSSYNSPLHFGNGTRLTVT.

This chain links TRBV13 with TRBJ2-1; D is possibly TRBD2 (5 bases). CDR1 is PRHDT and CDR2 is FYEKMQ in the germline V gene (reference sequence). The CDR3 contains 14 residues. V was clipped by 4 bases and J by 5 bases, with 12 bases between them. The CDR3 coding sequence is TGTGCCAGCAGCTCCCGGGGAACCAACAATGAGCAGTTCTTC. Translated, it gives CASSSRGTNNEQFF. Supplemented by reference TRBV13 and TRBJ2-1, the full variable domain reads AAGVIQSPRHLIKEKRETATLKCYPIPRHDTVYWYQQGPGQDPQFLISFYEKMQSDKGSIPDRFSAQQFSDYHSELNMSSLELGDSALYFCASSSRGTNNEQFFGPGTRLTVL.

The chain joins TRBV9 to TRBJ2-2, with D possibly being TRBD2 (6 bases). This CDR3 is 15 amino acids long. V was pared by 1 base and J by 4 bases, with 11 bases between. Germline V gene sequence: CDR1 SGDLS, CDR2 YYNGEE. Here the CDR3 reads CASSVWMGGTGELFF. In nucleotides, the CDR3 is TGTGCCAGCAGCGTATGGATGGGAGGCACCGGGGAGCTGTTTTTT.

The gene calls are TRBV2 and TRBJ2-1; 7 bases align to TRBD1. The germline gives CDR1 SNHLY, CDR2 FYNNEI. The CDR3 runs to 14 residues. V lost 8 bases, J lost 0 bases, and 4 bases stayed unmatched. The CDR3 DNA is TGTGCCAGCGGACAGGCGAGCTCCTACAATGAGCAGTTCTTC. Its protein is CASGQASSYNEQFF. The entire variable domain, with the rest obtained from reference TRBV2 and TRBJ2-1, is as follows: EPEVTQTPSHQVTQMGQEVILRCVPISNHLYFYWYRQILGQKVEFLVSFYNNEISEKSEIFDDQFSVERPDGSNFTLKIRSTKLEDSAMYFCASGQASSYNEQFFGPGTRLTVL.

The chain uses TRBV6-1 and TRBJ2-1; 7 bases line up with TRBD1. The CDR3 is 15 amino acids. CDR1 MNHNS and CDR2 SASEGT come from the germline V gene. The J segment lost 0 bases and the V segment lost 6 bases, leaving 5 bases of the junction unmatched. CDR3 loop: CASSRQGFSYNEQFF. The CDR3 bases are TGTGCCAGCAGCAGACAGGGTTTCTCCTACAATGAGCAGTTCTTC.

The V call is TRBV7-2, the J call TRBJ2-3; TRBD1 agrees at 11 bases. J lost 3 bases, V lost 0 bases, and 2 bases had no gene match. Germline V CDR1 and CDR2: SGHTA, FQGNSA. The CDR3 is 16 residues long. CDR3 sequence reads: CASSLADRGHTDTQYF. The CDR3 DNA reads as TGTGCCAGCAGCTTAGCGGACAGGGGGCATACAGATACGCAGTATTTT.

CDR3 DNA sequence: TGTGCCAGTAGTGCGTCAGGGAACGGCTACGAGCAGTACTTC. It translates to CASSASGNGYEQYF. The chain uses TRBV19 and TRBJ2-7, with D possibly matching TRBD1 (5 bases). The V end lost 5 bases, the J end lost 3 bases, and 14 bases lay between the germline ends. CDR1 is LNHDA, CDR2 SQIVND, per germline (reference sequence). The CDR3 length is 14 residues.

This clone was detected a few times. This sequence joins TRBV7-9 and TRBJ1-5; D gene ambiguous. In germline, CDR1 is SEHNR, CDR2 FQNEAQ (reference sequence). CDR3 length: 15 residues. The ends were cut back, 1 base at V and 0 bases at J, with 7 bases in the middle. As DNA, the CDR3 is TGTGCCAGCAGCTTAGGGCAACATAGCAATCAGCCCCAGCATTTT. This codes for CASSLGQHSNQPQHF.

V gene TRBV6-6 combines with J gene TRBJ1-3, with D perhaps TRBD1 (5 bases). Per germline, CDR1 MNHNY and CDR2 SVGAGI (reference sequence). The V end was cut by 8 bases, the J end by 4 bases, with 12 bases between. This CDR3 contains 13 residues. The CDR3 DNA is TGTGCCAGCGCCCGGGGGTCGGGAAACACCATATATTTT. Encoded protein: CASARGSGNTIYF.

This chain connects TRBV4-3 to TRBJ2-1, with a possible D match to TRBD1 (6 bases). V lost 0 bases and J 7 bases, leaving 13 bases between the germline ends. The CDR3 contains 15 residues. Germline values: CDR1 LGHNA, CDR2 YSLEER. For the CDR3, the DNA is TGCGCCAGCAGCCAAGAGAGTCACAGGGATAATGAGCAGTTCTTC. Amino acid sequence: CASSQESHRDNEQFF.

This chain uses TRBV4-2 with TRBJ2-4; D is perhaps TRBD2 (6 bases). V gave up 0 bases and J gave up 1 base, with 10 bases separating them. Per the germline V gene, CDR1 is LGHNA and CDR2 is YNFKEQ. The CDR3 is 16 residues long. The CDR3 loop reads CASSQEGGAAKNIQYF. CDR3 nucleotides: TGTGCCAGCAGCCAAGAAGGCGGGGCGGCCAAAAACATTCAGTACTTC.

Concerning this clone itself: The same CDR3 also results from other DNA sequences found in this sample. In DNA, the CDR3 is TGTGCCAGCAGTTATTCGGGGGGCAAAGAGACCCAGTACTTC. Translating it yields CASSYSGGKETQYF. The V call is TRBV6-6, the J call TRBJ2-5; maybe TRBD2 (7 bases). The germline V gene has CDR1 MNHNY and CDR2 SVGAGI (reference sequence). The CDR3 sequence is 14 residues long. The germline V and J ends were trimmed by 3 bases and 3 bases, with 11 bases remaining between them.

This clone was observed a few times. This chain joins TRBV18 and TRBJ2-6; D unresolved. The V end was cut by 1 base, the J end by 0 bases, with 10 bases between. This CDR3 has 17 residues. Germline V lookup: CDR1 KGHSH, CDR2 LQKENI. The CDR3 spells CASSPLGVSSGANVLTF. The CDR3 DNA follows: TGTGCCAGCTCACCACTGGGCGTTTCCTCTGGGGCCAACGTCCTGACTTTC. Full variable domain (missing parts from reference TRBV18 and TRBJ2-6): NAGVMQNPRHLVRRRGQEARLRCSPMKGHSHVYWYRQLPEEGLKFMVYLQKENIIDESGMPKERFSAEFPKEGPSILRIQQVVRGDSAAYFCASSPLGVSSGANVLTFGAGSRLTVL.